These 17 T cell receptor beta chains originate from one sample sequenced in a study of early T cells in non-severe SARS-CoV-2 infection. Using its own MiXCR run on the 5' RACE reads, TCRdb lists one record per CDR3 protein. Among about 49,000 distinct CDR3 sequences listed, 4% to 5% were seen once. Sequenced sample: whole blood. Every receptor here comes from an adult who was a healthcare worker with PCR-confirmed SARS-CoV-2 infection or an uninfected control (not recorded which).

This clonotype turned up a few times. The V and J genes are TRBV2 and TRBJ1-1; tentatively, D is TRBD1 (6 bases). Per the germline V gene, CDR1 is SNHLY and CDR2 is FYNNEI. The CDR3 spans 12 residues. V shed 5 bases and J shed 11 bases, with 15 bases lying between them. The CDR3, as DNA: TGTGCCAGCAGTCCGGACAGCCCGGCGGCTTTCTTT. Encoded protein: CASSPDSPAAFF.

This clonotype has more than one count but fewer than ten. V gene TRBV7-9 combines with J gene TRBJ2-3; 7 bases are shared with TRBD1. This CDR3 is built from 14 residues. With V trimmed by 3 bases and J by 2 bases, 2 bases remained unmatched. Looked up from germline, CDR1 is SEHNR and CDR2 is FQNEAQ (reference sequence). CDR3 DNA sequence: TGTGCCAGCAGCTTGGGACAGTACACAGATACGCAGTATTTT. It yields the protein CASSLGQYTDTQYF.

This clonotype has at least ten counts. The chain is built from TRBV30 and TRBJ1-2; TRBD1 is a possible D gene (5 bases). The CDR3 covers 16 residues. V dropped 2 bases and J dropped 1 base, with 17 bases sitting between them. Per germline, CDR1 GTSNPN and CDR2 SVGIG (reference sequence). DNA for the CDR3: TGTGCCTGGAGTCGGGGCGCTGGGAACTTTAACTATGGCTACACCTTC. Translating it yields CAWSRGAGNFNYGYTF.

This clonotype turned up a few times. The CDR3 coding sequence is TGCAGTGCTAGGCGGGACAGCTATGGCTACACCTTC. This translates into CSARRDSYGYTF. The chain has TRBV20-1 and TRBJ1-2; TRBD1 agrees at 7 bases. Per germline, CDR1 DFQATT and CDR2 SNEGSKA (reference sequence). Trimming removed 3 bases from V and 4 bases from J; junction bases left unmatched: 2. The CDR3 covers 12 residues.

This clonotype has a handful of counts. This chain links TRBV5-1 with TRBJ2-1; D is uncertain. The V end was cut by 0 bases, the J end by 6 bases, with 13 bases between. This CDR3 region has 15 residues. Germline CDR1 SGHRS, CDR2 YFSETQ. Here the CDR3 DNA reads TGCGCCAGCAGCTTGGAACCGCCCCCGGGCAATGAGCAGTTCTTC. It translates to CASSLEPPPGNEQFF.

This clonotype was detected ten times or more. The V and J genes are TRBV2 and TRBJ2-3; possibly TRBD2 for D (6 bases). With 10 bases removed from V and 2 bases from J, the gap between germline ends came to 16 bases. Looked up from germline, CDR1 is SNHLY and CDR2 is FYNNEI. This CDR3 comprises 14 residues. The CDR3 DNA is TGTGCCACCAGGACTATAGGAAACACAGATACGCAGTATTTT. Its translation is CATRTIGNTDTQYF.

This chain connects TRBV7-3 to TRBJ2-2; D is unresolved. Germline CDR1 is SGHTA and CDR2 is FQGTGA. The CDR3 is made up of 16 amino acids. V was trimmed by 5 bases and J by 1 base, leaving 14 bases between them. CDR3 nucleotides: TGTGCCAGCAGCCCAGCCGGGTTGCGGAACACCGGGGAGCTGTTTTTT. This codes for CASSPAGLRNTGELFF.

Many counts were recorded for this clonotype. The CDR3 nucleotides read TGCAGTGCTAGAGAGAACAGGCTAAACTATGGCTACACCTTC. This gives the protein CSARENRLNYGYTF. V gene TRBV20-1 combines with J gene TRBJ1-2, with a tentative D call TRBD1 (5 bases). This CDR3 contains 14 residues. Trimming took 0 bases from V and 2 from J, leaving 10 bases between them. Germline CDR1 reads DFQATT; CDR2 reads SNEGSKA (reference sequence).

This clonotype has at least ten counts. J is TRBJ2-6 and V is TRBV5-1, with 11 bases fitting TRBD2. Per the germline V gene, CDR1 is SGHRS and CDR2 is YFSETQ. This CDR3 spans 18 amino acids. V shed 1 base, J shed 3 bases, and the junction held 6 bases outside the gene matches. The CDR3 loop reads CASSLRRLAGYGANVLTF. For the CDR3, the DNA is TGCGCCAGCAGCTTGAGGAGACTAGCGGGGTATGGGGCCAACGTCCTGACTTTC.

This clonotype was detected ten times or more. This chain connects TRBV18 to TRBJ2-1, with TRBD1 matching over 7 bases. This CDR3 has 15 residues. Trimming cost V 3 bases and J 0 bases; bases outside gene matches: 2. In germline, CDR1 is KGHSH, CDR2 LQKENI. The CDR3 sequence: CASSPRTGSYNEQFF. The CDR3 coding sequence is TGTGCCAGCTCACCTAGGACAGGCTCCTACAATGAGCAGTTCTTC. Using reference TRBV18 and TRBJ2-1 for the parts outside the CDR3, the full variable domain is NAGVMQNPRHLVRRRGQEARLRCSPMKGHSHVYWYRQLPEEGLKFMVYLQKENIIDESGMPKERFSAEFPKEGPSILRIQQVVRGDSAAYFCASSPRTGSYNEQFFGPGTRLTVL.

This clonotype was seen ten or more times. The chain uses TRBV4-2 and TRBJ2-7; D is possibly TRBD2 (5 bases). Germline V gene lookup returns CDR1 LGHNA and CDR2 YNFKEQ. The germline V and J ends were trimmed by 1 base and 7 bases, with 11 bases remaining between them. This CDR3 has 13 amino acids. CDR3 residues: CASSQGEIGEQYF. The CDR3 coding sequence is TGTGCCAGCAGCCAAGGGGAGATAGGGGAGCAGTACTTC.

This clonotype occurred many times. The chain employs TRBV5-1 and TRBJ1-2; possible D gene TRBD1, 6 bases. There are 13 residues in the CDR3. Germline assignment: CDR1 SGHRS and CDR2 YFSETQ. Trimming cost V 2 bases and J 6 bases, with 11 bases left between them. The CDR3 DNA is TGCGCCAGCAGCTTTCTCCAGGGGCATGGCTACACCTTC. Residues: CASSFLQGHGYTF.

This clonotype was detected ten times or more. One end of the junction varies from germline; a read error may be responsible. The rearrangement links TRBV7-3 to TRBJ1-3; D might be TRBD1 (5 bases). Germline CDR1 and CDR2: SGHTA and FQGTGA. This CDR3 is built from 14 residues. The CDR3 sequence: CASSLGTPEDTICF. The CDR3 DNA follows: TGTGCCAGCAGCCTAGGGACGCCCGAGGACACCATATGTTTT.

This clonotype came up many times. V and J are TRBV20-1 and TRBJ1-6; D uncertain. V lost 1 base, J lost 7 bases, and 17 bases lay in between. The CDR3 is made up of 16 amino acids. Germline V gives CDR1 DFQATT, CDR2 SNEGSKA (reference sequence). Here the CDR3 reads CSARAIHVIENSPLHF. CDR3 coding DNA: TGCAGTGCTAGAGCTATACATGTGATCGAAAATTCACCCCTCCACTTT.

This clonotype was found many times. The J gene is TRBJ1-1, the V gene TRBV29-1; no definite D call. Trimming stripped 3 bases from V and 5 bases from J, with 10 bases between. Per the germline V gene, CDR1 is SQVTM and CDR2 is ANQGSEA. CDR3 size: 12 residues. DNA for the CDR3: TGCAGCGTTGATCCCGGGCGTACTGAAGCTTTCTTT. Translated: CSVDPGRTEAFF.

V is TRBV29-1 and J is TRBJ2-3; D is possibly TRBD2 (6 bases). The CDR3 is made up of 12 amino acids. Trimming stripped 4 bases from V and 5 bases from J, with 10 bases between. Germline CDR1 SQVTM, CDR2 ANQGSEA. The CDR3 is CSVALGLDTQYF. The DNA of the CDR3 is TGCAGCGTTGCCCTGGGACTAGATACGCAGTATTTT.

This clonotype was picked up a small number of times. V and J are TRBV3-1 and TRBJ2-3; possibly TRBD2 for D (7 bases). Germline-derived CDR1 and CDR2 are LGHDT and YNNKEL (reference sequence). The CDR3 is 14 amino acids. The V and J ends lost 6 bases and 5 bases respectively, with 15 bases between them. This CDR3 is CASRMGGAGDTQYF. In DNA form, the CDR3 reads TGTGCCAGCAGAATGGGGGGGGCCGGAGATACGCAGTATTTT.